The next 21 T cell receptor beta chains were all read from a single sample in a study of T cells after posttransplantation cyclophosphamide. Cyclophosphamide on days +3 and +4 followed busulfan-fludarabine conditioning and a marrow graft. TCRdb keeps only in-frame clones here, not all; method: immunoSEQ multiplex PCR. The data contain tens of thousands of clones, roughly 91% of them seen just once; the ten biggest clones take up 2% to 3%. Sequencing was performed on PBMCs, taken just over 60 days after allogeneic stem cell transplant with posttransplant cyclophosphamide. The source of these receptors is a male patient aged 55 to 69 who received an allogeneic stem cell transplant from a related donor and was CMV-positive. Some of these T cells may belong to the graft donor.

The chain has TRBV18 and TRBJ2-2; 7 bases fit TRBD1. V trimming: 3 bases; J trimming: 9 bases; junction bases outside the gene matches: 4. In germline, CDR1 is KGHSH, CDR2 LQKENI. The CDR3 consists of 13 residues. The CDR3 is CASSPGQARELFF. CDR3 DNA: TGTGCCAGCTCACCCGGACAGGCCAGGGAGCTGTTTTTT.

CDR3: CASSLGGQGETQYF. CDR3 coding DNA: TGTGCCAGCAGCTTGGGGGGGCAGGGAGAGACCCAGTACTTC. The chain recombines TRBV5-4 with TRBJ2-5, with TRBD1 as a possible D gene (6 bases). This CDR3 has 14 amino acids. The ends were cut back, 0 bases at V and 4 bases at J, with 10 bases in the middle. Per the germline V gene, CDR1 is SGHNT and CDR2 is YYREEE (reference sequence).

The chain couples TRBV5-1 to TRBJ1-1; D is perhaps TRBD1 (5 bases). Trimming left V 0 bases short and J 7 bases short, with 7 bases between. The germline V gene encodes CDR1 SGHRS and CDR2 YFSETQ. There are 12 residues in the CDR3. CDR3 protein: CASSLAQGEAFF. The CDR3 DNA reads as TGCGCCAGCAGCTTGGCGCAGGGTGAAGCTTTCTTT. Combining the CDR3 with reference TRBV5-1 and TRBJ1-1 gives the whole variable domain KAGVTQTPRYLIKTRGQQVTLSCSPISGHRSVSWYQQTPGQGLQFLFEYFSETQRNKGNFPGRFSGRQFSNSRSEMNVSTLELGDSALYLCASSLAQGEAFFGQGTRLTVV.

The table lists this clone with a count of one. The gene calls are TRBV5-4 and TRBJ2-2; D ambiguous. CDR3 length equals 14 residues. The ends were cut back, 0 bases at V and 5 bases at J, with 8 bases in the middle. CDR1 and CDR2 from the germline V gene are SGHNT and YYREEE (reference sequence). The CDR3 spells CASSLVVATGELFF. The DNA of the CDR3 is TGTGCCAGCAGCTTGGTTGTGGCAACCGGGGAGCTGTTTTTT.

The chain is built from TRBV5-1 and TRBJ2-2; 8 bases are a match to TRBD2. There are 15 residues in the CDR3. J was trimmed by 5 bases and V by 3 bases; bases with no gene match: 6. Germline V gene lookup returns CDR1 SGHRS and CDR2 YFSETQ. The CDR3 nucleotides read TGCGCCAGCAGCTCGAGCGGGGGTTGGACCGGGGAGCTGTTTTTT. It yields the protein CASSSSGGWTGELFF.

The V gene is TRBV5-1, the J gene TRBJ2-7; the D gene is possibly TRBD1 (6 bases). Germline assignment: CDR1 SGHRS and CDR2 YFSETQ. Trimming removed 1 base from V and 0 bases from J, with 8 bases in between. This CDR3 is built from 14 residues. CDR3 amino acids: CASSLTGNSYEQYF. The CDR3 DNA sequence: TGCGCCAGCAGCTTGACAGGGAACTCCTACGAGCAGTACTTC.

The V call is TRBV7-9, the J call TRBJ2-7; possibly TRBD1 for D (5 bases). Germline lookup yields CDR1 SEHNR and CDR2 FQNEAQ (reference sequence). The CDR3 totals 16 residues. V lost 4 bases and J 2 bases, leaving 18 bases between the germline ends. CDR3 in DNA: TGTGCCAGCAGCTCATCCGGCAGGGTTGGAACCTACGAGCAGTACGTC. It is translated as CASSSSGRVGTYEQYV.

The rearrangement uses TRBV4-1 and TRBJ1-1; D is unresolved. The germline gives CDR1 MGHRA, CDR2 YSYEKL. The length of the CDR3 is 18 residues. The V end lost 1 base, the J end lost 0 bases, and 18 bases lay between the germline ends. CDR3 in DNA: TGCGCCAGCAGCCAAGGCTTCCTTGGGAGGGCCCTGAACACTGAAGCTTTCTTT. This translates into CASSQGFLGRALNTEAFF.

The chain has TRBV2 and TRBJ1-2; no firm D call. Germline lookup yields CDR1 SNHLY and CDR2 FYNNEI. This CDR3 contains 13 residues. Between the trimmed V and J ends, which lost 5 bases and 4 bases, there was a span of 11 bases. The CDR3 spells CASSTGSSYGYTF. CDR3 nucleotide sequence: TGTGCCAGCAGTACCGGGAGCTCCTATGGCTACACCTTC.

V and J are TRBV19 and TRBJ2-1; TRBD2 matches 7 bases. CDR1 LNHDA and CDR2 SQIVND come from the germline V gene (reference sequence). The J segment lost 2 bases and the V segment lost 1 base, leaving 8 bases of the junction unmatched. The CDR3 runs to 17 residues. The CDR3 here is CASSIVRGGSTYNEQFF. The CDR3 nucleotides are TGTGCCAGTAGTATAGTTCGCGGGGGTTCGACCTACAATGAGCAGTTCTTC. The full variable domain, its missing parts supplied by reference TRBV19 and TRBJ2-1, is DGGITQSPKYLFRKEGQNVTLSCEQNLNHDAMYWYRQDPGQGLRLIYYSQIVNDFQKGDIAEGYSVSREKKESFPLTVTSAQKNPTAFYLCASSIVRGGSTYNEQFFGPGTRLTVL.

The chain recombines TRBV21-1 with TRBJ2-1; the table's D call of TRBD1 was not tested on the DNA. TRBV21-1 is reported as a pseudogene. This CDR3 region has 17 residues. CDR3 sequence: CASSKDGQGPSYNEQFF. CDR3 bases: TGTGCCAGCAGCAAAGACGGACAGGGGCCATCCTACAATGAGCAGTTCTTC.

The CDR3 sequence is CASSTSGTGGGYTF. Here the CDR3 DNA reads TGTGCCAGCAGCACCTCCGGGACAGGGGGCGGCTACACCTTC. This rearrangement joins TRBV7-2 to TRBJ1-2; 12 bases are shared with TRBD1. From germline, CDR1 is SGHTA and CDR2 FQGNSA. The CDR3 loop spans 14 amino acids. The J segment lost 8 bases and the V segment lost 5 bases, leaving 6 bases of the junction unmatched.

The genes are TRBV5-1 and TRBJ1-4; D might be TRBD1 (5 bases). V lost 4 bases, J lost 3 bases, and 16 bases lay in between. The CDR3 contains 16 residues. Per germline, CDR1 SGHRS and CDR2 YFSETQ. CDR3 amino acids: CASSPGDGRANEKLFF. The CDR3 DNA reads TGCGCCAGCAGCCCCGGGGACGGGAGGGCTAATGAAAAACTGTTTTTT.

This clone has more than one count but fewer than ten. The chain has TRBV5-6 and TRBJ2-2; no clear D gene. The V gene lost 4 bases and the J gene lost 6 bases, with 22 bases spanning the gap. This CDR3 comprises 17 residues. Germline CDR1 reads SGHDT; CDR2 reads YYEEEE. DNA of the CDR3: TGTGCCAGCAGCCCGGATCCTCCGGCCCTCCGGGCCGGGGAGCTGTTTTTT. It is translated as CASSPDPPALRAGELFF.

The CDR3 here is CASGASGGLSTDTQYF. Written as DNA, the CDR3 is TGCGCCAGCGGGGCTAGCGGGGGGCTCAGCACAGATACGCAGTATTTT. V is TRBV10-2 and J is TRBJ2-3; 11 positions match TRBD2. CDR1 and CDR2 from the germline V gene are WSHSY and SAAADI. This CDR3 spans 16 amino acids. Trimming took 8 bases from V and 0 from J; bases not matched to a gene: 7.

CDR3 residues: CAISESGVETQYF. The DNA of the CDR3 is TGTGCCATCAGTGAGTCAGGGGTGGAGACCCAGTACTTC. The genes are TRBV10-3 and TRBJ2-5; possible D gene TRBD1, 5 bases. The CDR3 contains 13 residues. CDR1 is ENHRY, CDR2 SYGVKD, per germline. Trimming pared 0 bases from V and 5 bases from J, leaving 7 bases between.

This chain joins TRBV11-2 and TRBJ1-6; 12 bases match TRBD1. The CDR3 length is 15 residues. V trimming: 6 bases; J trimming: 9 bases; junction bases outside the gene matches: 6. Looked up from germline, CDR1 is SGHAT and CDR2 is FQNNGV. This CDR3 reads CASRWDRGLSSPLHF. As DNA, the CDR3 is TGTGCCAGCAGATGGGACAGGGGGCTTTCTTCACCCCTCCACTTT. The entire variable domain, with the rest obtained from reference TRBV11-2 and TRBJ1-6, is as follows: EAGVAQSPRYKIIEKRQSVAFWCNPISGHATLYWYQQILGQGPKLLIQFQNNGVVDDSQLPKDRFSAERLKGVDSTLKIQPAKLEDSAVYLCASRWDRGLSSPLHFGNGTRLTVT.

The CDR3 DNA follows: TGTGCCAGCAGCTTAGGTCAGGGGAGCTCCTACGAGCAGTACTTC. Its protein is CASSLGQGSSYEQYF. The rearrangement uses TRBV7-7 and TRBJ2-7; tentative D call: TRBD1 (6 bases). The CDR3 runs to 15 residues. V gave up 1 base and J gave up 0 bases, with 10 bases separating them. Germline loops: CDR1 SSHAT, CDR2 FNYEAQ (reference sequence).

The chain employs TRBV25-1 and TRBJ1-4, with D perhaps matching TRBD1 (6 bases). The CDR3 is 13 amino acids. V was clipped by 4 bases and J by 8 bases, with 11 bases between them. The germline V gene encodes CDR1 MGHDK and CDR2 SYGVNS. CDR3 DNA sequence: TGTGCCAGCAGTGCTTGGACAGACGAAAAACTGTTTTTT. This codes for CASSAWTDEKLFF.

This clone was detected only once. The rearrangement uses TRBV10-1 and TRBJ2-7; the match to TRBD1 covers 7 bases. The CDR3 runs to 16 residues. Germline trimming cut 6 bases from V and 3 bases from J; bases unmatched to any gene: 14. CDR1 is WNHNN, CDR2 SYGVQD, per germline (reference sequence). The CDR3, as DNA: TGCGCCAGCAGCGAGGACCACGAAAGACAGGGCTACGAGCAGTACTTC. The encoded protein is CASSEDHERQGYEQYF.

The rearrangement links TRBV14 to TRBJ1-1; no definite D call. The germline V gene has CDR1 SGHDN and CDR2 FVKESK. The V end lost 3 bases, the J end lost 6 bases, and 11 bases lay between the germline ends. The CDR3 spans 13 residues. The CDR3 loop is CASSHGVFAEAFF. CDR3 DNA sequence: TGTGCCAGCAGCCACGGGGTTTTCGCTGAAGCTTTCTTT.